The 18 T cell receptor beta chains listed next were all sequenced from one sample in a study of T cells in women clearing cervical HPV infection. Clones were sequenced by immunoSEQ multiplex PCR, and TCRdb holds only the in-frame ones, with some missing. The listing contains fewer than 15,000 clones. The specimen was blood buffy coat. These receptor sequences come from a woman aged 18 to 75 with a cervical HPV16 infection that either progressed to CIN3+ or cleared (not recorded which).

On this clone itself: Sequencing ends 3 residues short of the CDR3 end; the germline J gene provides the rest. The gene calls are TRBV7-6 and TRBJ2-5, with 7 nucleotides matching TRBD1. V was clipped by 5 bases and J by 3 bases; unmatched bases: 3. The CDR3 length is 13 residues. The germline V gene encodes CDR1 SGHVS and CDR2 FNYEAQ. The CDR3 loop reads CASSLGQEETQYF. CDR3 DNA (partial): TGTGCCAGCAGCCTAGGACAGGAAGAGACC.

With regard to this clone: The CDR3 extends 3 residues past the end of the read, so its final part is completed from the germline J gene. V and J are TRBV29-1 and TRBJ2-7, with 7 nucleotides matching TRBD1. CDR1 is SQVTM, CDR2 ANQGSEA, per germline. The V and J ends lost 7 bases and 1 base, in that order; junction bases with no gene match: 7. This CDR3 has 13 amino acids. CDR3 in amino acids: CSASGQPSYEQYF. CDR3 DNA (partial): TGCAGCGCCTCGGGACAGCCTTCCTACGAG.

Its frequency marks this clone as medium-sized. From the germline J gene comes the end of the CDR3, since the read stops 3 residues before it. The genes are TRBV30 and TRBJ2-2, with 7 bases matching TRBD1. With 1 base clipped from V and 5 bases from J, the junction kept 7 bases outside the gene matches. The germline V gene encodes CDR1 GTSNPN and CDR2 SVGIG (reference sequence). The CDR3 is 15 amino acids. The CDR3 bases that were read are TGTGCCTGGAGTGCGACCCGACAGGGAACCGGGGAG. Protein product: CAWSATRQGTGE. The full-length CDR3 reads as CAWSATRQGTGELFF.

As for this clone: The read halts 3 residues ahead of the CDR3 end, with the missing end drawn from the germline J gene. This rearrangement joins TRBV28 to TRBJ2-3; D is unresolved. This CDR3 region has 13 residues. V was clipped by 2 bases and J by 0 bases, with 3 bases between them. Germline CDR1 reads MDHEN; CDR2 reads SYDVKM. CDR3 residues: CASSLSSTDTQYF. The covered CDR3 bases are TGTGCCAGCAGTTTAAGCAGCACAGATACG. The full variable domain, rest sourced from reference TRBV28 and TRBJ2-3, is DVKVTQSSRYLVKRTGEKVFLECVQDMDHENMFWYRQDPGLGLRLIYFSYDVKMKEKGDIPEGYSVSREKKERFSLILESASTNQTSMYLCASSLSSTDTQYFGPGTRLTVL.

On this clone itself: The missing CDR3 end, 3 residues past where the read stops, is filled in from the germline J gene. This rearrangement joins TRBV20-1 to TRBJ1-5, with 11 bases matching TRBD1. V was pared by 4 bases and J by 9 bases, with 8 bases of the junction left unmatched. The germline CDR1 and CDR2 sequences are DFQATT and SNEGSKA (reference sequence). CDR3 size: 14 residues. CDR3 region: CSAKGQGDAGPQHF. Partial CDR3 DNA: TGCAGTGCTAAGGGACAGGGGGATGCTGGGCCC.

Note on this clone: Coverage ceases 3 residues before the CDR3 finishes, and the germline J gene fills in the end. The chain combines TRBV5-4 with TRBJ1-1; 9 positions agree with TRBD1. This CDR3 has 14 residues. CDR1 and CDR2 (germline): SGHNT, YYREEE (reference sequence). The CDR3 sequence is CASSLVGTGTEAFF. The CDR3 bases that were read are TGTGCCAGCAGCTTGGTCGGGACAGGGACAGAA.

As to this clone: The missing CDR3 end, 3 residues past where the read stops, is filled in from the germline J gene. This chain joins TRBV2 and TRBJ2-3; tentatively, D is TRBD2 (6 bases). CDR3 length: 14 residues. Germline lookup yields CDR1 SNHLY and CDR2 FYNNEI. V lost 10 bases and J lost 0, with 14 bases in between. CDR3 DNA (partial): TGTGCCACCGCCCCTGGAGGGAGCACAGATACG. Translated, it gives CATAPGGSTDT. The CDR3, in full, reads CATAPGGSTDTQYF.

As for this clone: The read ends 3 residues before the CDR3 terminus; that terminus is restored from the germline J gene. The chain couples TRBV19 to TRBJ1-2; D not resolved. The CDR3 has 13 amino acids. Germline lookup yields CDR1 LNHDA and CDR2 SQIVND (reference sequence). The ends were cut back, 10 bases at V and 4 bases at J, with 16 bases in the middle. CDR3 bases read: TGTGCCACTGCGCCCCGATCTGCCTATGGC. It is translated as CATAPRSAYG. The entire CDR3 reads CATAPRSAYGYTF.

In regard to this clone: From the germline J gene comes the end of the CDR3, since the read stops 3 residues before it. This chain links TRBV6-4 with TRBJ2-3; 9 bases agree with TRBD2. Trimming cost V 0 bases and J 2 bases; bases outside gene matches: 3. Germline V gene sequence: CDR1 MRHNA, CDR2 SNTAGT. This CDR3 is built from 16 residues. CDR3 DNA (partial): TGTGCCAGCAGTGACTCGCGCGGGGGGGCCACAGATACG. Encoded protein: CASSDSRGGATDT. The CDR3 as a whole reads CASSDSRGGATDTQYF.

Incomplete CDR3 DNA: TGTGCCAGCGGAAAGGACAGCGGGGAG. This encodes CASGKDSGE. The full CDR3 sequence reads CASGKDSGELFF. The gene calls are TRBV7-3 and TRBJ2-2; possibly TRBD1 for D (6 bases). Read coverage stops 3 residues before the CDR3 terminus; the germline J gene supplies the remainder. V was cut by 8 bases and J by 7 bases, with 11 bases left in between. This CDR3 is 12 amino acids long. Germline CDR1 reads SGHTA; CDR2 reads FQGTGA.

Note on this clone: The read stops 3 residues short of the end of the CDR3; the missing end is completed from the germline J gene. The chain employs TRBV2 and TRBJ1-5; 9 nucleotides agree with TRBD1. Germline V CDR1 and CDR2: SNHLY, FYNNEI. V lost 2 bases to trimming and J lost 4 bases; unmatched junction nucleotides: 3. The CDR3 contains 15 residues. The part of the CDR3 DNA that was read is TGTGCCAGCAGTGAACGGACAGGGGTGAATCAGCCC. As protein: CASSERTGVNQP. The full CDR3 sequence reads CASSERTGVNQPQHF.

As concerns this clone: The read ends 3 residues early relative to the CDR3; the germline J gene fills the gap. The rearrangement uses TRBV5-1 and TRBJ2-3; weak D call: TRBD2 (5 bases). Trimming stripped 4 bases from V and 0 bases from J, with 12 bases between. The CDR3 consists of 15 residues. Germline CDR1 and CDR2: SGHRS and YFSETQ. The CDR3 protein is CASSPGAASTDTQYF. CDR3 DNA (partial): TGCGCCAGCAGCCCAGGAGCGGCGAGCACAGATACG.

With respect to this clone: The CDR3 goes on 3 residues after the read ends, and that part is filled in from the germline J gene. This sequence joins TRBV4-1 and TRBJ1-6; no clear D gene. Germline lookup yields CDR1 MGHRA and CDR2 YSYEKL. This CDR3 is built from 15 residues. V lost 0 bases to trimming and J lost 7 bases, with 10 bases between them. The CDR3 sequence: CASSQESLSNSPLHF. CDR3 DNA (partial): TGCGCCAGCAGCCAAGAATCTCTTTCGAATTCACCC.

A word on this clone: The read terminates 3 residues ahead of where the CDR3 ends, so the germline J gene completes it. V gene TRBV12-3 or TRBV12-4 combines with J gene TRBJ2-1; 7 nucleotides line up with TRBD1. The V segment lost 3 bases and the J segment 2 bases; nucleotides outside the gene matches: 1. The CDR3 spans 14 residues. The part of the CDR3 DNA that was read is TGTGCCAGCAGTTTGAGGGGGCCCTACAATGAG. Translation: CASSLRGPYNE. The CDR3 reads in full as CASSLRGPYNEQFF.

A note on this clone: The DNA ends 3 residues before the CDR3 does, and the rest of the CDR3 is filled in from the germline J gene. The chain is built from TRBV7-8 and TRBJ1-2; the D gene is possibly TRBD1 (5 bases). The CDR3 is made up of 13 amino acids. Trimming shortened V by 5 bases and J by 1 base, and 8 bases separated the two germline ends. Germline V CDR1 and CDR2: SGHVS, FQNEAQ. The CDR3 DNA, read in part, is TGTGCCAGCAGCCTCGACAGTAACTATGGC. It specifies CASSLDSNYG. In full, the CDR3 is CASSLDSNYGYTF.

About this clone: The read stops 3 residues short of the end of the CDR3; the missing end is completed from the germline J gene. The chain couples TRBV12-3 or TRBV12-4 to TRBJ1-1; TRBD1 is a possible D gene (5 bases). The V and J ends lost 5 bases and 0 bases respectively, with 13 bases between them. CDR3 length equals 15 residues. CDR3 region: CASSRTRRMNTEAFF. Incomplete CDR3 DNA: TGTGCCAGCAGTAGGACACGACGGATGAACACTGAA.

Concerning this clone: The sequence runs out 3 residues before the end of the CDR3; the remainder is reconstructed from the germline J gene. The V call is TRBV4-2, the J call TRBJ2-3; weak D call: TRBD2 (5 bases). The CDR3 runs 16 residues. Germline CDR1 and CDR2: LGHNA and YNFKEQ. V lost 1 base to trimming and J lost 2 bases, with 13 bases between them. CDR3 in amino acids: CASSQAAGLNTDTQYF. The CDR3 bases that were read are TGTGCCAGCAGCCAAGCTGCGGGTCTCAACACAGATACG.

A note on this clone: The read terminates 3 residues before the CDR3 end, so the remaining end is supplied by the germline J gene. V is TRBV2 and J is TRBJ1-2; perhaps TRBD1 as D (5 bases). The CDR3 is 13 amino acids. Germline V gives CDR1 SNHLY, CDR2 FYNNEI. The DNA read from the CDR3 is TGTGCCAGCAGTGAAGGTGGACACCCGGAC. Encoded protein: CASSEGGHPD. The full CDR3 protein reads CASSEGGHPDYTF.